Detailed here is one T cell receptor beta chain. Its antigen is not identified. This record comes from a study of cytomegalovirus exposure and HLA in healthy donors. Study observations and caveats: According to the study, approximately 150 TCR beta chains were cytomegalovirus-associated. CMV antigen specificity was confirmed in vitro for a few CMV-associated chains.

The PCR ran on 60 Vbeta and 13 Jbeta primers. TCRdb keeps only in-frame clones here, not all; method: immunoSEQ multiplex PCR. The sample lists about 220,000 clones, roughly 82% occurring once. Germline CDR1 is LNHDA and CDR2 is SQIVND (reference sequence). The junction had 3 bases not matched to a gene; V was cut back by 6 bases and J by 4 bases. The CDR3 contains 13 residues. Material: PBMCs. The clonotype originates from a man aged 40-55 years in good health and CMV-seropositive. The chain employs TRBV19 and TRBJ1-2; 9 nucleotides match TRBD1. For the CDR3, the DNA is TGTGCCAGTAGACAGGGGGCGGGCTATGGCTACACCTTC. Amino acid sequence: CASRQGAGYGYTF.